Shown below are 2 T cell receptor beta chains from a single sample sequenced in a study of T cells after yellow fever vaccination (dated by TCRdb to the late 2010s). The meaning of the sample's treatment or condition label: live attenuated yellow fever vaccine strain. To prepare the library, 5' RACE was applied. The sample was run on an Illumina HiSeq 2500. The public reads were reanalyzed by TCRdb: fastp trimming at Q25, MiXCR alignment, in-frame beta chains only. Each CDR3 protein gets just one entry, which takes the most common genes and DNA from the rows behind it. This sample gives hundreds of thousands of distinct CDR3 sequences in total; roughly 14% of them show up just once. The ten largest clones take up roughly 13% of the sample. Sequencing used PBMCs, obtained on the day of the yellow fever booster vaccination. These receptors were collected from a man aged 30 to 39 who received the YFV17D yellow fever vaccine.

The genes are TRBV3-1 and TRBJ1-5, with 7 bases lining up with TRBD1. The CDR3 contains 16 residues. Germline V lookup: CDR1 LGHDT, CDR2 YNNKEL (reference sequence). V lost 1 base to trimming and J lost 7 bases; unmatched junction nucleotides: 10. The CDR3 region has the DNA TGTGCCAGCAGCCAAGTTGCAGGGGGTTTCGGGCAGCCCCAGCATTTT. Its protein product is CASSQVAGGFGQPQHF.

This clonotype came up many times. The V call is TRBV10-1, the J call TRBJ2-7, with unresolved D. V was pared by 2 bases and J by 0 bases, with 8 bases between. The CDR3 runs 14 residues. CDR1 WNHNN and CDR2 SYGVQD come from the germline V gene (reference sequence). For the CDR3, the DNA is TGCGCCAGCAGTGAGACGTTAAACTCCTACGAGCAGTACTTC. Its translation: CASSETLNSYEQYF.